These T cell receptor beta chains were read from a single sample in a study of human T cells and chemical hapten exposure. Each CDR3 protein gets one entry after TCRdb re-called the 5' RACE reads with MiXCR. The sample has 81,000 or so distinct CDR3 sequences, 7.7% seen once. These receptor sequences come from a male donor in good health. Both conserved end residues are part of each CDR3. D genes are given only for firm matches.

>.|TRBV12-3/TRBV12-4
CATQEGGDTQYF
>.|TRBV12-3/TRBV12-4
CASSLEVEGIEQYF
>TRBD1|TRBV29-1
CSVEDQGTGLVNEQFF
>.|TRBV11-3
CASSLGQREESDTQYF
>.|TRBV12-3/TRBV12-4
CASSLGASLNPETQYF
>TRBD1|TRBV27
CASSSISRQGPGGYTF
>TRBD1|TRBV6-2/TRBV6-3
CASSTGQGVLNTEAFF
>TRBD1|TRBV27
CASSFRGGDQPQHF
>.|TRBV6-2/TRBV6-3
CASSYSAGVDYGYTF
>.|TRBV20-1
CSARADHGYTF
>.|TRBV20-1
CSASRALNTEAFF
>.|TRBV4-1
CASSQERGDYNQPQHF
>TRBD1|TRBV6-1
CASSKMRQGLGQPQHF
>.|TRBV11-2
CASSSGTKATNEKLFF
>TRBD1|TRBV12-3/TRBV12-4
CASSLAVGQGARNIQYF
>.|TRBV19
CASSIAAGPLYEQYF
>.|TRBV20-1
CSARDGVLVEQYF
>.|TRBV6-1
CASSELISDTYNEQFF
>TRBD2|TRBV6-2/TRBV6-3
CASSYDGLADTQYF
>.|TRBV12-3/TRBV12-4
CASSSGREGGKLFF
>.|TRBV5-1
CASSLTGEELFF
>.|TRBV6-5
CASSYSWTEPYEQYF
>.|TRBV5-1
CASSPLGLNTGELFF
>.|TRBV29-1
CSVTLTGPRTDTQYF
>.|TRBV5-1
CASSLAGTKNQPQHF
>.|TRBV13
CASSSSSYEQYF
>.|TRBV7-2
CASSPRVGLQESIYF
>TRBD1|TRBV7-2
CASSLSRDRGQPQHF
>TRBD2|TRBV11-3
CASSPGLAEFNEQFF
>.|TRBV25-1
CASSEYEDTQYF
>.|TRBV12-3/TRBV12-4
CASREFSFRLFRGNTIYF
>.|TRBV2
CASSEQQHPTDTQYF
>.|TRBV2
CASSEGFQETQYF
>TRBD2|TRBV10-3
CAISVASGGYTDTQYF
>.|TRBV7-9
CASSFDWGAEAFF
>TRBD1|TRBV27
CASRSLTGGPQPQHF
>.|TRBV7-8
CASSDRGWGRGTGELFF
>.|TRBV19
CASDEGVDQPQHF
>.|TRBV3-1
CASSQSPGELFF
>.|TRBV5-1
CASSFSGRGTGELFF
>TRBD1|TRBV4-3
CASRRTGENTEAFF
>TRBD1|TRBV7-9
CASSSLRGQVEAFF
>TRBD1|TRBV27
CASRVDRGPVYGYTF
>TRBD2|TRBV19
CASSRAGYGTDTQYF
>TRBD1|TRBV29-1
CSVGPFRGLANYGYTF
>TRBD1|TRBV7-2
CASSFGRGPYEQYF
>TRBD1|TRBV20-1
CSARGQGGSSPLHF
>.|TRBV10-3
CAISESLGGLGETQYF
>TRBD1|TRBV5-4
CASSLSRGHGNTIYF
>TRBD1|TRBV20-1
CSATQGDYGYTF
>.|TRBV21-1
CASSPRPGTGDHNEQFF
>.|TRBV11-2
CASSALRGTGANVLTF